This T cell receptor (beta chain) was profiled in a study of identical twins. TCRdb re-analysed the 5' RACE reads in MiXCR, keeping a single row per CDR3 protein. The table has about 220,000 distinct CDR3 sequences, 6.5% seen once; the top ten hold roughly 15%. Broader study findings: Monozygotic twins shared more out-of-frame TCR alpha than recombination models predicted.

This clonotype was found many times. Its specificity is not known. The CDR3 consists of 13 residues. V was clipped by 1 base and J by 0 bases, with 2 bases between them. These data were also filed under a second study, of T cells expressing NK-cell markers.

The sample comprised CD8+ T cells sorted from blood. The chain carries TRBV12-3 or TRBV12-4 and TRBJ2-3; no definite D call. The TCR sequence derives from a woman between 18 and 30 years old in good health. The CDR3 spells CASSLVSTDTQYF. The DNA for the CDR3 is TGTGCCAGCAGTTTAGTCAGCACAGATACGCAGTATTTT.